The 17 T cell receptor beta chains below were found in one sample sequenced in a study of response to subunit inactivated influenza vaccine. MiXCR, applied by TCRdb to the RT-PCR reads, yields one record per CDR3 protein. Altogether around 750,000 distinct CDR3 sequences are present, roughly 20% being singletons, with the ten largest covering 9.5% to 13%. This specimen was PBMCs from blood, taken about 5 days after vaccination. The origin of the receptors is a man between 45 and 60 years old who received an inactivated influenza vaccine.

This clonotype showed up just a few times. The chain employs TRBV10-3 and TRBJ2-2; a possible D gene is TRBD1 (6 bases). CDR3 length: 14 amino acids. The germline CDR1 and CDR2 sequences are ENHRY and SYGVKD. V was clipped by 6 bases and J by 6 bases, with 14 bases between them. CDR3: CAIRSTGIAGELFF. CDR3 DNA: TGTGCCATCAGATCCACAGGGATTGCCGGGGAGCTGTTTTTT.

The gene calls are TRBV15 and TRBJ2-7; D is uncertain. The V end was cut by 5 bases, the J end by 2 bases, with 13 bases between. The CDR3 has 14 amino acids. Germline assignment: CDR1 LNHNV and CDR2 YYDKDF (reference sequence). DNA of the CDR3: TGTGCCACCAGCCCGCCGTTGAATCCCTACGAGCAGTACTTC. This sequence encodes CATSPPLNPYEQYF.

This clonotype turned up a few times. The rearrangement links TRBV20-1 to TRBJ1-1; TRBD1 is a possible D gene (5 bases). CDR1 DFQATT and CDR2 SNEGSKA come from the germline V gene (reference sequence). There are 14 residues in the CDR3. V lost 5 bases and J lost 4, with 17 bases in between. CDR3 sequence reads: CSAGGRGSSTEAFF. CDR3 coding DNA: TGCAGTGCTGGAGGGAGGGGCTCGAGCACTGAAGCTTTCTTT.

The chain carries TRBV6-6 and TRBJ1-4; D is ambiguous. Trimming stripped 0 bases from V and 17 bases from J, with 13 bases between. The germline V gene has CDR1 MNHNY and CDR2 SVGAGI (reference sequence). The CDR3 contains 12 residues. This CDR3 reads CASSYSGVNCFF. Here the CDR3 DNA reads TGTGCCAGCAGTTACTCCGGGGTTAATTGTTTTTTT.

J is TRBJ2-2 and V is TRBV4-3; D uncertain. V shed 1 base and J shed 4 bases, with 10 bases lying between them. This CDR3 comprises 15 residues. Germline CDR1 reads LGHNA; CDR2 reads YSLEER. The CDR3 bases are TGCGCCAGCAGCCAAGCTCCGACTCTCACCGGGGAGCTGTTTTTT. It specifies CASSQAPTLTGELFF.

This clonotype was found a few times. V gene TRBV29-1 combines with J gene TRBJ2-1; D is perhaps TRBD2 (6 bases). The germline gives CDR1 SQVTM, CDR2 ANQGSEA. The CDR3 contains 14 residues. Trimming shortened V by 7 bases and J by 4 bases, and 17 bases separated the two germline ends. The CDR3 DNA follows: TGCAGCGCGCGCGGGGCGGGGATATACAATGAGCAGTTCTTC. This encodes CSARGAGIYNEQFF.

This sequence joins TRBV4-3 and TRBJ1-6; weak D call: TRBD1 (5 bases). V was trimmed by 2 bases and J by 0 bases, leaving 8 bases between them. The germline V gene encodes CDR1 LGHNA and CDR2 YSLEER. The CDR3 is 16 amino acids. The CDR3, as DNA: TGCGCCAGCAGCCAATCAGGGAGCTCCTATAATTCACCCCTCCACTTT. Translated, it gives CASSQSGSSYNSPLHF.

CDR3 nucleotide sequence: TGTGCCAGCAATCAATTCGGAGAGTATGAGCAGTTCTTC. Protein: CASNQFGEYEQFF. The chain joins TRBV28 to TRBJ2-1; D is unclear. The CDR3 contains 13 residues. The germline gives CDR1 MDHEN, CDR2 SYDVKM. V shed 7 bases and J shed 8 bases, with 15 bases lying between them.

This clonotype was picked up a small number of times. The chain combines TRBV12-3 or TRBV12-4 with TRBJ2-3; 8 nucleotides agree with TRBD1. This CDR3 is 14 amino acids long. V was pared by 6 bases and J by 2 bases, with 4 bases of the junction left unmatched. Written as DNA, the CDR3 is TGTGCCAGCAGGGACAGGGTGAACACAGATACGCAGTATTTT. Amino acid sequence: CASRDRVNTDTQYF.

The V gene is TRBV12-3 or TRBV12-4, the J gene TRBJ2-1; 9 bases map to TRBD1. V lost 5 bases to trimming and J lost 10 bases; unmatched junction nucleotides: 12. The CDR3 extends over 15 amino acids. For the CDR3, the DNA is TGTGCCAGCAGTCAAACCGGGACAGGGCGGAAGGAGCAGTTCTTC. Translation gives CASSQTGTGRKEQFF.

V usage is TRBV5-6 and J usage is TRBJ2-7, with 9 bases matching TRBD1. Losses at the gene ends were 4 bases for V and 0 bases for J; bases not matched to a gene: 14. In germline, CDR1 is SGHDT, CDR2 YYEEEE. This CDR3 has 18 residues. Here the CDR3 DNA reads TGTGCCAGCAGCATCCGACAGGGGGTAATGAGGAACTCCTACGAGCAGTACTTC. Amino acids: CASSIRQGVMRNSYEQYF.

This clonotype has a count of ten or more. The chain is built from TRBV18 and TRBJ1-1; no definite D call. Trimming took 0 bases from V and 4 from J, leaving 9 bases between them. CDR1 is KGHSH, CDR2 LQKENI, per germline. This CDR3 has 14 residues. CDR3 residues: CASSPPNGPTEAFF. The CDR3 nucleotides are TGTGCCAGCTCACCACCTAATGGGCCCACTGAAGCTTTCTTT.

The sample holds a few counts of this clonotype. The chain combines TRBV4-3 with TRBJ1-6; 7 bases match TRBD1. CDR1 and CDR2 (germline): LGHNA, YSLEER. The V and J ends lost 3 bases and 3 bases, in that order; junction bases with no gene match: 5. The CDR3 consists of 16 residues. CDR3 residues: CASSHTDRLYNSPLHF. The CDR3 DNA follows: TGCGCCAGCAGCCATACGGACAGGCTCTATAATTCACCCCTCCACTTT.

The rearrangement joins TRBV6-5 to TRBJ1-5; D might be TRBD1 (5 bases). The CDR3 totals 18 residues. Germline V lookup: CDR1 MNHEY, CDR2 SVGAGI. Trimming removed 0 bases from V and 2 bases from J, with 17 bases in between. The CDR3 DNA reads TGTGCCAGCAGTTACTCGGTTGCGGGCTTGGGGGGCAATCAGCCCCAGCATTTT. It specifies CASSYSVAGLGGNQPQHF.

This chain connects TRBV13 to TRBJ1-2, with TRBD1 identical over 7 bases. The CDR3 is made up of 15 amino acids. The V and J ends lost 1 base and 8 bases, in that order; junction bases with no gene match: 10. Germline V CDR1 and CDR2: PRHDT, FYEKMQ (reference sequence). CDR3 in DNA: TGTGCCAGCAGCTTAGAAGGGGGCGTTGATGGAGGCTACACCTTC. Translated, it gives CASSLEGGVDGGYTF.

This clonotype was counted ten times or more. This sequence joins TRBV29-1 and TRBJ2-2; tentatively, D is TRBD1 (5 bases). Germline V gene data show CDR1 as SQVTM and CDR2 as ANQGSEA. The CDR3 sequence is 14 residues long. V shed 3 bases and J shed 2 bases, with 10 bases lying between them. CDR3 DNA: TGCAGCGTTGAGACAGAACCTAACACCGGGGAGCTGTTTTTT. Translating gives CSVETEPNTGELFF.

This clonotype was counted at least ten times. V gene TRBV5-8 combines with J gene TRBJ2-5, with D unresolved. Germline V gives CDR1 SGHTS, CDR2 YDEGEE. V dropped 2 bases and J dropped 2 bases, with 13 bases sitting between them. The CDR3 covers 15 residues. This chain's CDR3 is CASSFLGGEQETQYF. The DNA of the CDR3 is TGTGCCAGCAGCTTTTTAGGCGGCGAGCAAGAGACCCAGTACTTC.